These T cell receptor beta chains were read from a single sample in a study of cytomegalovirus exposure and HLA in healthy donors. Only in-frame clones appear in the TCRdb table, and some are missing; sequencing was by immunoSEQ multiplex PCR. The profile shows some 90,000 clones, around three quarters of them singletons. Sequenced input: PBMCs. Every receptor here comes from a middle-aged man in good health and CMV-seronegative. Each CDR3 is given with its conserved first and last residue. A D gene is named only where the DNA matches it firmly. Size tells how often a clone was seen (once, few, many) or the class of an expanded clone, and some rows leave it out.

j_call: TRBJ2-3; v_call: TRBV9; d_call: TRBD1; clone_size: -; cdr3_nt: TGTGCCAGCAGCGGTCATACAGGGGTTACGCAGTATTTT; cdr3_aa: CASSGHTGVTQYF
j_call: TRBJ1-3; v_call: TRBV19; d_call: TRBD1; clone_size: -; cdr3_nt: TGTGCCAGTAGTATTGTTACAGGGGAATCCTCTGGAAACACCATATATTTT; cdr3_aa: CASSIVTGESSGNTIYF
j_call: TRBJ1-1; v_call: TRBV5-1; d_call: TRBD1; clone_size: -; cdr3_nt: TGCGCCAGCAGGAATACAGGGGGCGGACTTGAAGCTTTCTTT; cdr3_aa: CASRNTGGGLEAFF
j_call: TRBJ2-2; v_call: TRBV7-6; d_call: -; clone_size: few; cdr3_nt: TGTGCCAGCAGCTTAATCTCGTCGCAGACCGGGGAGCTGTTTTTT; cdr3_aa: CASSLISSQTGELFF
j_call: TRBJ1-5; v_call: TRBV6-6; d_call: -; clone_size: once; cdr3_nt: TGTGCCAGCAGTTACCGGAGGGGATTTAGCAATCAGCCCCAGCATTTT; cdr3_aa: CASSYRRGFSNQPQHF
j_call: TRBJ2-1; v_call: TRBV9; d_call: TRBD2; clone_size: -; cdr3_nt: TGTGCCAGCAGCGCAAAACTAGCGGGGGGTATCAATGAGCAGTTCTTC; cdr3_aa: CASSAKLAGGINEQFF
j_call: TRBJ1-1; v_call: TRBV14; d_call: -; clone_size: few; cdr3_nt: TGTGCCAGCAGCCAAGAGTTCGGAGCTTTCTTT; cdr3_aa: CASSQEFGAFF
j_call: TRBJ2-3; v_call: TRBV6-4; d_call: TRBD2; clone_size: few; cdr3_nt: TGTGCCAGCAGCGCTACTAGCGGGGACACAGATACGCAGTATTTT; cdr3_aa: CASSATSGDTDTQYF
j_call: TRBJ1-2; v_call: TRBV4-3; d_call: -; clone_size: few; cdr3_nt: TGCGCCAGCAGTGACAGTAACTATGGCTACACCTTC; cdr3_aa: CASSDSNYGYTF
j_call: TRBJ2-4; v_call: TRBV7-2; d_call: -; clone_size: few; cdr3_nt: TGTGCCAGCAGCTTCGCAGGGGAAAACATTCAGTACTTC; cdr3_aa: CASSFAGENIQYF
j_call: TRBJ2-6; v_call: TRBV6-4; d_call: -; clone_size: -; cdr3_nt: TGTGCCAGCAGTGACGACTCTGGGGCCAACGTCCTGACTTTT; cdr3_aa: CASSDDSGANVLTF
j_call: TRBJ2-1; v_call: TRBV7-3; d_call: TRBD2; clone_size: -; cdr3_nt: TGTGCCAGCAGCCCAAGGACTAGCGGCGATGAGCAGTTCTTC; cdr3_aa: CASSPRTSGDEQFF
j_call: TRBJ2-1; v_call: TRBV27; d_call: TRBD1; clone_size: -; cdr3_nt: TGTGCCAGCAGTATACAGGGGAGCGGTGAGCAGTTCTTC; cdr3_aa: CASSIQGSGEQFF
j_call: TRBJ1-2; v_call: TRBV4-2; d_call: TRBD1; clone_size: -; cdr3_nt: TGTGCCAGCAGTGACAGGGACCATGGCTACACCTTC; cdr3_aa: CASSDRDHGYTF